In its sample, the clone carrying this T cell receptor beta chain was seen once. These data come from a study of blood T cell repertoires in COVID-19. Study-wide context: From T cells, B-cell-depleted T cells, or PBMCs came the material, which was cDNA or gDNA.

After removal of 9 bases from V and 1 base from J, the junction contained 3 bases not matched to a gene. This CDR3 spans 14 amino acids. CDR1 and CDR2 (germline): ENHRY, SYGVKD. Authors' processing steps: Estimation of nucleated cell counts was performed using reference gene primer amplification. Some clones are missing from TCRdb's copy, which holds only in-frame ones; the method was immunoSEQ multiplex PCR. That table supplies the V and J calls and clone size; D and trimming were determined from the DNA. The data hold approximately 46,000 clones, with nearly 90% observed a single time. The origin of this receptor is a man aged 50-59 years with active COVID-19. J is TRBJ2-2 and V is TRBV10-3; 9 bases line up with TRBD2. Sequencing used peripheral blood. The CDR3 loop reads CAIRAGGNTGELFF. CDR3 nucleotide sequence: TGTGCCATTCGAGCGGGGGGGAACACCGGGGAGCTGTTTTTT.